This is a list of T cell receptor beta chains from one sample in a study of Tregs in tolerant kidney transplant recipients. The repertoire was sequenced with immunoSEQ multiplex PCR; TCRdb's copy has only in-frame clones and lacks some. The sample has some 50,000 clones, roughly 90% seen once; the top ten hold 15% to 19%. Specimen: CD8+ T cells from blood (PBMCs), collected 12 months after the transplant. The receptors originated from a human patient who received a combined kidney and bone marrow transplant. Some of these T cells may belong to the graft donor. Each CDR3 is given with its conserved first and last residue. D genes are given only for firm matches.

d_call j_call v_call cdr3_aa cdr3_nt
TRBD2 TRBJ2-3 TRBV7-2 CASSLLAGLSTDTQYF TGTGCCAGCAGCTTATTGGCGGGACTAAGCACAGATACGCAGTATTTT
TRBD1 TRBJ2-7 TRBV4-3 CASSQDRGTGGYEQYF TGCGCCAGCAGCCAAGATCGCGGGACAGGGGGCTACGAGCAGTACTTC
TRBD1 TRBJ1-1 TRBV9 CASSDPRGGDTEAFF TGTGCCAGCAGCGACCCGAGAGGGGGCGACACTGAAGCTTTCTTT
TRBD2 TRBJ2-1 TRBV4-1 CASSPGLAGGSEQFF TGCGCCAGCAGCCCCGGACTAGCGGGAGGGAGTGAGCAGTTCTTC
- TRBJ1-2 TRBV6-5 CASSLTEDSFYGYTF TGTGCCAGCAGCCTAACCGAGGACAGCTTCTATGGCTACACCTTC
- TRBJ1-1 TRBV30 CAWSFGWDSNTEAFF TGTGCCTGGAGTTTCGGTTGGGACTCGAACACTGAAGCTTTCTTT
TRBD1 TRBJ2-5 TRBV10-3 CAISERSPIQGQETQYF TGTGCCATCAGTGAGCGGTCCCCGATACAGGGGCAAGAGACCCAGTACTTC
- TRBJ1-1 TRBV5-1 CASSLGGGNTEAFF TGCGCCAGCAGCTTGGGGGGCGGGAACACTGAAGCTTTCTTT
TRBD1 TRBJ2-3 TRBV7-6 CASSPTGPTDTQYF TGTGCCAGCAGCCCGACAGGGCCCACAGATACGCAGTATTTT
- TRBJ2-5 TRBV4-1 CASSQVGGRETQYF TGCGCCAGCAGCCAAGTAGGGGGTAGAGAGACCCAGTACTTC
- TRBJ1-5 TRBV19 CASSIGNQPQHF TGTGCCAGTAGTATCGGGAATCAGCCCCAGCATTTT
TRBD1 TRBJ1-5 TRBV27 CASSLRDSNQPQHF TGTGCCAGCAGTTTACGGGACAGTAATCAGCCCCAGCATTTT